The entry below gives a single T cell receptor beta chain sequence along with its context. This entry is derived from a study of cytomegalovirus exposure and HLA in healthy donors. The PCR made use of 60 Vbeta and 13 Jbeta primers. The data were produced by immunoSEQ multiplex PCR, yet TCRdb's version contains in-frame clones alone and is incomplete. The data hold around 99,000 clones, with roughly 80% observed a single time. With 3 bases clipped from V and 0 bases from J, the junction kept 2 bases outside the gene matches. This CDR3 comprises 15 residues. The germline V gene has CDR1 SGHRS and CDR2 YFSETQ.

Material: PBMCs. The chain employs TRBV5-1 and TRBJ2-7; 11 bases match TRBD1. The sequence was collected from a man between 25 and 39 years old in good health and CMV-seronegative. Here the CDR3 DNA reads TGCGCCAGCAGCTGGGACAGGGGGAGCTCCTACGAGCAGTACTTC. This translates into CASSWDRGSSYEQYF.